The T cell receptor (beta chain) under discussion was sequenced for a study of long-term antiretroviral therapy in people with HIV. Study-level findings and limits: Information pertaining to ART adherence, viral resistance or therapeutic modifications was not obtained. Patients on ART gained diversity, which nonetheless stayed below transplant donor controls.

The germline V gene encodes CDR1 MNHEY and CDR2 SVGAGI. The V and J ends lost 9 bases and 0 bases respectively, with 13 bases between them. This CDR3 comprises 14 residues. This clone was seen a handful of times. The antigen remains unidentified. Specimens retained about 1-10 million cryopreserved PBMC preceding DNA extraction. Running of the v3.0 immunoSEQ assay took place at survey level. Sequencing was intended to reach about 35,000-50,000 T-cell genomes per sample. Only in-frame clones appear in the TCRdb table, and some are missing; sequencing was by immunoSEQ multiplex PCR. The sample lists approximately 17,000 clones, over 70% occurring once.

V gene TRBV6-5 combines with J gene TRBJ2-3; the D is unclear. The source is a woman between 45 and 60 years old with HIV. The sequencing here drew on unsorted PBMCs, taken 1.5 years before starting antiretroviral therapy. CDR3 residues: CASHDQLSTDTQYF. CDR3 DNA: TGTGCCAGTCACGACCAACTAAGCACAGATACGCAGTATTTT.